A single sample gave rise to the 21 T cell receptor beta chains below, sequenced in a study of cytomegalovirus exposure and HLA in healthy donors. In the PCR, 60 Vbeta and 13 Jbeta primers were used. The repertoire was sequenced with immunoSEQ multiplex PCR; TCRdb's copy has only in-frame clones and lacks some. This specimen shows around 36,000 clones; the ten leading clones hold approximately 3%. The source material was PBMCs. The receptors come from a woman aged 30 to 39 in good health and CMV-seropositive.

The rearrangement uses TRBV6-5 and TRBJ1-2; 9 nucleotides align to TRBD1. Germline lookup yields CDR1 MNHEY and CDR2 SVGAGI. CDR3 length: 14 residues. Losses at the gene ends were 9 bases for V and 4 bases for J; bases not matched to a gene: 9. CDR3 in amino acids: CASSGTGSVYGYTF. In nucleotides, the CDR3 is TGTGCCAGTTCTGGGACAGGGTCAGTCTATGGCTACACCTTC.

The chain joins TRBV4-2 to TRBJ1-2, with TRBD1 identical over 7 bases. V shed 0 bases, J shed 0 bases, and the junction held 7 bases outside the gene matches. Looked up from germline, CDR1 is LGHNA and CDR2 is YNFKEQ. This CDR3 is 17 amino acids long. CDR3 nucleotide sequence: TGTGCCAGCAGCCAAGATAAAACAGGGGTGTCTAACTATGGCTACACCTTC. Protein: CASSQDKTGVSNYGYTF.

The chain employs TRBV6-5 and TRBJ1-6, with no clear D. CDR3 length: 12 amino acids. Trimming cost V 6 bases and J 8 bases, with 8 bases left between them. Germline CDR1 reads MNHEY; CDR2 reads SVGAGI. CDR3 loop: CASSSVDSPLHF. The CDR3, as DNA: TGTGCCAGCAGCTCGGTGGATTCACCCCTCCACTTT.

The CDR3 DNA reads as TGTGCCAGCACGGGACTAGCGGGAACCTTCTTGATCACAGATACGCAGTATTTT. Protein sequence: CASTGLAGTFLITDTQYF. This chain connects TRBV2 to TRBJ2-3; 13 bases line up with TRBD2. Germline CDR1 and CDR2: SNHLY and FYNNEI. V lost 7 bases to trimming and J lost 2 bases; unmatched junction nucleotides: 12. The length of the CDR3 is 18 residues.

The chain is built from TRBV25-1 and TRBJ1-1; TRBD1 is a possible D gene (6 bases). V was trimmed by 3 bases and J by 4 bases, leaving 15 bases between them. CDR1 and CDR2 (germline): MGHDK, SYGVNS. The CDR3 spans 15 residues. In nucleotides, the CDR3 is TGTGCCAGCAGTGACCCCGGTGAGGGGGTCACTGAAGCTTTCTTT. Protein: CASSDPGEGVTEAFF.

The chain uses TRBV5-6 and TRBJ1-5, with a tentative D call TRBD1 (6 bases). This CDR3 spans 16 amino acids. The germline gives CDR1 SGHDT, CDR2 YYEEEE. Trimming stripped 1 base from V and 5 bases from J, with 16 bases between. The CDR3 nucleotides are TGTGCCAGCAGCTTGTTGTCGGGCAGGGGAGATCAGCCCCAGCATTTT. Protein: CASSLLSGRGDQPQHF.

This rearrangement joins TRBV7-9 to TRBJ1-2; D possibly corresponds to TRBD1 (6 bases). The CDR3 loop spans 18 amino acids. Germline V gene lookup returns CDR1 SEHNR and CDR2 FQNEAQ (reference sequence). Trimming took 0 bases from V and 4 from J, leaving 21 bases between them. CDR3 nucleotide sequence: TGTGCCAGCAGCTTAGCGCATATCGAACAGGGAACAACCTATGGCTACACCTTC. Translating it yields CASSLAHIEQGTTYGYTF.

This sequence joins TRBV5-1 and TRBJ1-4, with D hard to call. V shed 4 bases and J shed 8 bases, with 12 bases lying between them. Germline lookup yields CDR1 SGHRS and CDR2 YFSETQ. This CDR3 has 13 amino acids. CDR3 nucleotide sequence: TGCGCCAGCAGCCTGTTGGGAGGCGAAAAACTGTTTTTT. This encodes CASSLLGGEKLFF.

The chain links TRBV5-1 to TRBJ2-1, with D perhaps TRBD2 (7 bases). Trimming removed 7 bases from V and 4 bases from J, with 18 bases in between. The CDR3 runs 15 residues. Germline assignment: CDR1 SGHRS and CDR2 YFSETQ. CDR3 amino acids: CASEKGGAGYNEQFF. DNA for the CDR3: TGCGCCAGCGAAAAAGGGGGAGCGGGGTACAATGAGCAGTTCTTC.

The V call is TRBV2, the J call TRBJ2-1; 9 nucleotides align to TRBD2. Germline assignment: CDR1 SNHLY and CDR2 FYNNEI. This CDR3 has 15 residues. V lost 6 bases and J lost 4; bases outside the gene matches: 7. DNA of the CDR3: TGTGCCAGCAGAGGGGGACTAGCTCCTTACAATGAGCAGTTCTTC. This encodes CASRGGLAPYNEQFF. The whole variable domain, filled in from reference TRBV2 and TRBJ2-1, reads EPEVTQTPSHQVTQMGQEVILRCVPISNHLYFYWYRQILGQKVEFLVSFYNNEISEKSEIFDDQFSVERPDGSNFTLKIRSTKLEDSAMYFCASRGGLAPYNEQFFGPGTRLTVL.

V usage is TRBV28 and J usage is TRBJ1-4, with D possibly being TRBD1 (6 bases). Between the trimmed V and J ends, which lost 5 bases and 10 bases, there was a span of 11 bases. The CDR3 contains 12 residues. CDR1 is MDHEN and CDR2 is SYDVKM in the germline V gene. Here the CDR3 DNA reads TGTGCCAGCAGTAGGACAGTGGGAAAACTGTTTTTT. It is translated as CASSRTVGKLFF. Together with reference TRBV28 and TRBJ1-4, the CDR3 gives the full variable domain: DVKVTQSSRYLVKRTGEKVFLECVQDMDHENMFWYRQDPGLGLRLIYFSYDVKMKEKGDIPEGYSVSREKKERFSLILESASTNQTSMYLCASSRTVGKLFFGSGTQLSVL.

The chain joins TRBV7-6 to TRBJ2-6; TRBD1 aligns across 8 bases. The CDR3 is 19 residues long. V shed 5 bases, J shed 0 bases, and the junction held 12 bases outside the gene matches. Germline CDR1 is SGHVS and CDR2 is FNYEAQ. The CDR3 here is CASSPRTGLTFSGANVLTF. CDR3 in DNA: TGTGCCAGCAGCCCCCGGACAGGGCTTACATTCTCTGGGGCCAACGTCCTGACTTTC.

V gene TRBV9 combines with J gene TRBJ1-3; tentatively, D is TRBD1 (5 bases). Germline V gives CDR1 SGDLS, CDR2 YYNGEE. The length of the CDR3 is 15 residues. Trimming pared 3 bases from V and 4 bases from J, leaving 14 bases between. This CDR3 reads CASSGRGSFGNTIYF. Here the CDR3 DNA reads TGTGCCAGCAGCGGTCGGGGGTCATTCGGAAACACCATATATTTT.

The chain joins TRBV5-1 to TRBJ2-7; a possible D gene is TRBD2 (6 bases). Germline V gene lookup returns CDR1 SGHRS and CDR2 YFSETQ. Trimming shortened V by 6 bases and J by 3 bases, and 19 bases separated the two germline ends. The CDR3 covers 15 residues. The CDR3 DNA sequence: TGCGCCAGCAATCCTGGGGGGTCCAGATTCTACGAGCAGTACTTC. Translation gives CASNPGGSRFYEQYF.

The DNA of the CDR3 is TGTGCCAGCAGCCGGGGGAGGGACGTTATGAACACTGAAGCTTTCTTT. Protein: CASSRGRDVMNTEAFF. The V gene is TRBV9, the J gene TRBJ1-1, with D perhaps matching TRBD1 (5 bases). There are 16 residues in the CDR3. Germline V gene lookup returns CDR1 SGDLS and CDR2 YYNGEE. Trimming cost V 4 bases and J 0 bases, with 16 bases left between them.

This chain joins TRBV7-9 and TRBJ2-1; possible D gene TRBD2, 6 bases. CDR1 and CDR2 from the germline V gene are SEHNR and FQNEAQ (reference sequence). The CDR3 covers 12 residues. V lost 3 bases, J lost 8 bases, and 8 bases lay in between. The CDR3, as DNA: TGTGCCAGCAGCTTGGGAGGCTATGAGCAGTTCTTC. Protein: CASSLGGYEQFF.

The genes are TRBV28 and TRBJ2-5, with 8 bases lining up with TRBD1. CDR3 length: 15 amino acids. Per germline, CDR1 MDHEN and CDR2 SYDVKM. With 1 base clipped from V and 2 bases from J, the junction kept 3 bases outside the gene matches. The CDR3 DNA follows: TGTGCCAGCAGTTTATCCGGGACAGGACAAGAGACCCAGTACTTC. Protein sequence: CASSLSGTGQETQYF.

CDR3 in amino acids: CASSFLGAPSGGNTIYF. The CDR3 nucleotides read TGTGCCAGCAGTTTCTTAGGCGCCCCTTCGGGGGGAAACACCATATATTTT. The V and J genes are TRBV7-8 and TRBJ1-3, with unresolved D. The ends were cut back, 6 bases at V and 4 bases at J, with 22 bases in the middle. This CDR3 is 17 amino acids long. Germline values: CDR1 SGHVS, CDR2 FQNEAQ. The whole variable domain, filled in from reference TRBV7-8 and TRBJ1-3, reads GAGVSQSPRYKVAKRGQDVALRCDPISGHVSLFWYQQALGQGPEFLTYFQNEAQLDKSGLPSDRFFAERPEGSVSTLKIQRTQQEDSAVYLCASSFLGAPSGGNTIYFGEGSWLTVV.

Concerning this clone itself: One end of the junction varies from germline; a read error may be responsible. CDR3 bases: TGTGCCAGCAGCCTGAGACAGGGGCCGAAAGAGGCCCAGTACTTC. This encodes CASSLRQGPKEAQYF. The chain is built from TRBV7-9 and TRBJ2-5; TRBD1 matches at 8 bases. The germline V gene has CDR1 SEHNR and CDR2 FQNEAQ (reference sequence). This CDR3 region has 15 residues.

CDR3 DNA sequence: TGTGCCAGCATCGGAGTGGCTGAAGCTTTCTTT. Protein: CASIGVAEAFF. V is TRBV27 and J is TRBJ1-1, with D unresolved. This CDR3 is 11 amino acids long. Trimming pared 7 bases from V and 6 bases from J, leaving 9 bases between. From germline, CDR1 is MNHEY and CDR2 SMNVEV (reference sequence).

This sequence joins TRBV5-1 and TRBJ2-5; 8 bases map to TRBD1. Judging by the DNA end, TRBJ2-7 fits better; the J call may be wrong. Germline CDR1 and CDR2: SGHRS and YFSETQ. This CDR3 region has 15 residues. This chain's CDR3 is CASSLQTGAFYEQYF. The CDR3 nucleotides read TGCGCCAGCAGCCTCCAGACAGGGGCCTTCTACGAGCAGTACTTC.